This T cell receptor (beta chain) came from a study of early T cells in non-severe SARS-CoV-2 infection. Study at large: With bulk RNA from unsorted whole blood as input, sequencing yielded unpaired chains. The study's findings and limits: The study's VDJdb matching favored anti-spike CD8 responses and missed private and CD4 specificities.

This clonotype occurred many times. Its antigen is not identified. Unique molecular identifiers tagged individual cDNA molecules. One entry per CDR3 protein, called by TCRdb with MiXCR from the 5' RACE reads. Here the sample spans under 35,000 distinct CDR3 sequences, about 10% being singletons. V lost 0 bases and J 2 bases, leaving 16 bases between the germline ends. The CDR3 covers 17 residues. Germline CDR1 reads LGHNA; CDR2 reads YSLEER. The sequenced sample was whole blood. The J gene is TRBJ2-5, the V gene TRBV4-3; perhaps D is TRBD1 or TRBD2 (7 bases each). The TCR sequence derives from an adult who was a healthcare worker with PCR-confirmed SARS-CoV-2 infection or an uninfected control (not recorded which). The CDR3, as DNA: TGCGCCAGCAGCCAAGAGGGGACAGCGGGGCGGCAAGAGACCCAGTACTTC. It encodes CASSQEGTAGRQETQYF.